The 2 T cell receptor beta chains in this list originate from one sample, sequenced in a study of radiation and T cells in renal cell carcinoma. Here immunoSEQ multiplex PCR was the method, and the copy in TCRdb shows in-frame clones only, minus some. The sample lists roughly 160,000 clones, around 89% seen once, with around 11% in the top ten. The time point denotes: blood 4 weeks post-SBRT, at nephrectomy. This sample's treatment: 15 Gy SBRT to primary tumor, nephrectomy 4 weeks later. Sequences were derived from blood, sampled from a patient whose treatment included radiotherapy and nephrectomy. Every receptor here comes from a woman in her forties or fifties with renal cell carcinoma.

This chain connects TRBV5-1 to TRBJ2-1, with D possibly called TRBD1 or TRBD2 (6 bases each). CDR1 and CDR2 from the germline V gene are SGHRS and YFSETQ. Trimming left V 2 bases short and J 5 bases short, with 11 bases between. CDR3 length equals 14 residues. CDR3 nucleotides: TGCGCCAGCAGCTTCCAGGGGACTCACAATGAGCAGTTCTTC. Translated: CASSFQGTHNEQFF.

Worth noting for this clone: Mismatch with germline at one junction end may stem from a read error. CDR3 region: CASSLDFGPGQGYYDYTF. CDR3 bases: TGCGCCAGCAGCTTGGATTTTGGGCCTGGCCAGGGGTACTATGACTACACCTTC. This chain links TRBV5-1 with TRBJ1-2; D perhaps matches TRBD1 (6 bases). The length of the CDR3 is 18 residues. The germline CDR1 and CDR2 sequences are SGHRS and YFSETQ.